A single sample is the source of the 2 T cell receptor beta chains below, sequenced in a study of metastatic and nonmetastatic thyroid tumors (dated by TCRdb to 2020 to 2022). Libraries were constructed by PCR. The data were produced on an Illumina HiSeq 4000. TCRdb cleaned the public reads at Q25 with fastp, built clones with MiXCR and kept in-frame beta chains. For this sample the table gives 43,000 or so clones, of which 16% were detected only once. In total, the top ten clones hold 22% of the sample. Before undergoing thyroid surgery, none of the patients had been given any kind of treatment. Input material: blood. These receptors were taken from a female donor with papillary thyroid cancer or a benign thyroid nodule (not recorded which). Some clones in this sample may be carry-over from other donors' samples.

This clone was counted many times. The junction differs from germline at one of its ends, possibly a read error. This chain links TRBV7-9 with TRBJ2-5; TRBD1 aligns across 9 bases. CDR1 SEHNR and CDR2 FQNEAQ come from the germline V gene (reference sequence). The length of the CDR3 is 16 residues. The CDR3 coding sequence is TGTGCCAGCAGCCCACCCCCCCGGGACAGGGTTGGACAAGTCGACTTC. Residues: CASSPPPRDRVGQVDF. The full variable domain, completed using reference TRBV7-9 and TRBJ2-5, is DTGVSQNPRHKITKRGQNVTFRCDPISEHNRLYWYRQTLGQGPEFLTYFQNEAQLEKSRLLSDRFSAERPKGSFSTLEIQRTEQGDSAMYLCASSPPPRDRVGQVDFGPGTRLLVL.

This clone was detected many times. The chain links TRBV6-1 to TRBJ1-1; D is uncertain. This CDR3 region has 16 residues. Trimming pared 5 bases from V and 0 bases from J, leaving 16 bases between. Germline CDR1 and CDR2: MNHNS and SASEGT. The CDR3 DNA is TGTGCCAGCAGTCGGGTCGGCTTTAACATGAACACTGAAGCTTTCTTT. It specifies CASSRVGFNMNTEAFF.